These 16 T cell receptor beta chains were sequenced from one sample in a study of blood T cell repertoires in COVID-19. The repertoire was sequenced with immunoSEQ multiplex PCR; TCRdb's copy has only in-frame clones and lacks some. The sample shows approximately 130,000 clones, about 90% of them seen only once. The sequencing sample was made of peripheral blood. These receptors came from a man aged 45-65 years with active COVID-19.

This chain joins TRBV12-5 and TRBJ2-3; 7 bases are a match to TRBD1. With 5 bases clipped from V and 4 bases from J, the junction kept 9 bases outside the gene matches. The CDR3 is 15 amino acids. Germline CDR1 is LGHNT and CDR2 is FRNRAP. The CDR3 DNA sequence: TGTGCTAGTGGTCCGGGCTGGCAGGGGGCAGATACGCAGTATTTT. It encodes CASGPGWQGADTQYF.

The chain couples TRBV5-6 to TRBJ1-5, with 7 bases fitting TRBD1. J lost 7 bases, V lost 3 bases, and 7 bases had no gene match. The CDR3 totals 14 residues. Germline lookup yields CDR1 SGHDT and CDR2 YYEEEE. Here the CDR3 DNA reads TGTGCCAGCAGCTCAGGAGGGGGCTGGCAGCCCCAGCATTTT. Its translation is CASSSGGGWQPQHF. The whole variable domain, remainder taken from reference TRBV5-6 and TRBJ1-5, is DAGVTQSPTHLIKTRGQQVTLRCSPKSGHDTVSWYQQALGQGPQFIFQYYEEEERQRGNFPDRFSGHQFPNYSSELNVNALLLGDSALYLCASSSGGGWQPQHFGDGTRLSIL.

This rearrangement joins TRBV5-6 to TRBJ1-5; 8 positions match TRBD1. CDR1 SGHDT and CDR2 YYEEEE come from the germline V gene. Losses at the gene ends were 4 bases for V and 7 bases for J; bases not matched to a gene: 10. The CDR3 consists of 15 residues. The CDR3 spells CASSRRGTGGQPQHF. Written as DNA, the CDR3 is TGTGCCAGCAGCAGGAGGGGGACAGGAGGCCAGCCCCAGCATTTT. Full variable domain (outside the CDR3, taken from reference TRBV5-6 and TRBJ1-5): DAGVTQSPTHLIKTRGQQVTLRCSPKSGHDTVSWYQQALGQGPQFIFQYYEEEERQRGNFPDRFSGHQFPNYSSELNVNALLLGDSALYLCASSRRGTGGQPQHFGDGTRLSIL.

J is TRBJ2-2 and V is TRBV7-2, with D hard to call. The CDR3 loop spans 14 amino acids. Germline lookup yields CDR1 SGHTA and CDR2 FQGNSA. V lost 4 bases and J lost 2, with 8 bases in between. As DNA, the CDR3 is TGTGCCAGCAGCTATAGCAGAAACACCGGGGAGCTGTTTTTT. Residues: CASSYSRNTGELFF.

The chain has TRBV6-5 and TRBJ1-5; weak D call: TRBD1 (5 bases). The CDR3 sequence is 14 residues long. The germline V gene encodes CDR1 MNHEY and CDR2 SVGAGI. The V end was cut by 4 bases, the J end by 4 bases, with 11 bases between. CDR3 sequence reads: CASSSSRGNQPQHF. The CDR3 region has the DNA TGTGCCAGCAGTTCTTCAAGGGGAAATCAGCCCCAGCATTTT.

The gene calls are TRBV4-2 and TRBJ1-5, with D perhaps matching TRBD1 (5 bases). The germline gives CDR1 LGHNA, CDR2 YNFKEQ. The CDR3 length is 16 residues. Trimming left V 1 base short and J 7 bases short, with 17 bases between. This chain's CDR3 is CASSQGDSRSVQPQHF. In nucleotides, the CDR3 is TGTGCCAGCAGCCAAGGGGACTCTCGGAGCGTACAGCCCCAGCATTTT.

The J gene is TRBJ2-1, the V gene TRBV5-1; 8 bases align to TRBD1. The CDR3 consists of 14 residues. Per the germline V gene, CDR1 is SGHRS and CDR2 is YFSETQ. V was pared by 7 bases and J by 6 bases, with 9 bases of the junction left unmatched. The CDR3 DNA reads TGCGCCAGCCACCAGGGGGCCAGAGTCAATGAGCAGTTCTTC. It encodes CASHQGARVNEQFF. The complete variable domain, with remaining parts taken from reference TRBV5-1 and TRBJ2-1, reads KAGVTQTPRYLIKTRGQQVTLSCSPISGHRSVSWYQQTPGQGLQFLFEYFSETQRNKGNFPGRFSGRQFSNSRSEMNVSTLELGDSALYLCASHQGARVNEQFFGPGTRLTVL.

J is TRBJ2-2 and V is TRBV2, with 7 nucleotides matching TRBD2. Germline CDR1 reads SNHLY; CDR2 reads FYNNEI. V lost 7 bases, J lost 2 bases, and 7 bases stayed unmatched. CDR3 length equals 15 residues. The DNA for the CDR3 is TGTGCCAGCAAGAGGCTAGCGGATAACACCGGGGAGCTGTTTTTT. The encoded protein is CASKRLADNTGELFF.

This clone was recorded a few times. The chain carries TRBV30 and TRBJ1-6; 7 nucleotides line up with TRBD1. CDR3 length: 12 residues. After removal of 5 bases from V and 5 bases from J, the junction contained 0 bases not matched to a gene. Per germline, CDR1 GTSNPN and CDR2 SVGIG (reference sequence). The CDR3, as DNA: TGTGCCTGGGGACAGGATAATTCACCCCTCCACTTT. Amino acid sequence: CAWGQDNSPLHF.

The chain combines TRBV7-8 with TRBJ2-5; possible D gene TRBD2, 7 bases. Germline CDR1 and CDR2: SGHVS and FQNEAQ. Trimming removed 8 bases from V and 4 bases from J, with 17 bases in between. The CDR3 sequence is 14 residues long. Written as DNA, the CDR3 is TGTGCCAGCGGATTACTAGGGGGGGGAGAGACCCAGTACTTC. Protein sequence: CASGLLGGGETQYF. The whole variable domain, filled in from reference TRBV7-8 and TRBJ2-5, reads GAGVSQSPRYKVAKRGQDVALRCDPISGHVSLFWYQQALGQGPEFLTYFQNEAQLDKSGLPSDRFFAERPEGSVSTLKIQRTQQEDSAVYLCASGLLGGGETQYFGPGTRLLVL.

V gene TRBV9 combines with J gene TRBJ2-5; D call uncertain. V was shortened by 0 bases and J by 4 bases, with 7 bases between the two germline ends. The V gene's germline CDR1 is SGDLS and CDR2 YYNGEE. The length of the CDR3 is 13 residues. CDR3 protein: CASSVGLRETQYF. The CDR3 DNA reads as TGTGCCAGCAGCGTAGGGTTGCGAGAGACCCAGTACTTC.

This clone was detected once. The J gene is TRBJ2-1, the V gene TRBV14; 9 bases are shared with TRBD1. Trimming took 5 bases from V and 2 from J; bases not matched to a gene: 4. The CDR3 contains 15 residues. In germline, CDR1 is SGHDN, CDR2 FVKESK. CDR3 sequence reads: CASSEGQGPYNEQFF. The CDR3 nucleotides read TGTGCCAGCAGCGAAGGACAGGGGCCCTACAATGAGCAGTTCTTC. The full variable domain, its missing parts supplied by reference TRBV14 and TRBJ2-1, is EAGVTQFPSHSVIEKGQTVTLRCDPISGHDNLYWYRRVMGKEIKFLLHFVKESKQDESGMPNNRFLAERTGGTYSTLKVQPAELEDSGVYFCASSEGQGPYNEQFFGPGTRLTVL.

The chain joins TRBV6-2 or TRBV6-3 to TRBJ2-3; 8 nucleotides align to TRBD2. V shed 3 bases and J 0 bases; nucleotides not matched to a gene: 2. The V gene's germline CDR1 is MNHEY and CDR2 SVGEGT. The CDR3 runs to 15 residues. CDR3: CASSYERGSTDTQYF. The CDR3 region has the DNA TGTGCCAGCAGTTATGAGCGGGGGAGCACAGATACGCAGTATTTT.

The chain employs TRBV30 and TRBJ1-2, with a possible D match to TRBD1 (5 bases). CDR3 length: 15 amino acids. The germline CDR1 and CDR2 sequences are GTSNPN and SVGIG (reference sequence). V dropped 5 bases and J dropped 4 bases, with 20 bases sitting between them. The CDR3 region has the DNA TGTGCCTGGGGGAAGCGGGACTCCTTCCCCTATGGCTACACCTTC. This codes for CAWGKRDSFPYGYTF.

V gene TRBV5-1 combines with J gene TRBJ2-7, with 10 bases that match TRBD1. Germline V gene data show CDR1 as SGHRS and CDR2 as YFSETQ. With 2 bases clipped from V and 4 bases from J, the junction kept 9 bases outside the gene matches. The CDR3 has 16 amino acids. The CDR3 DNA follows: TGCGCCAGCAGCTTATCCTCCGGGACAGGGGTATACGAGCAGTACTTC. Protein product: CASSLSSGTGVYEQYF.

The rearrangement uses TRBV6-6 and TRBJ2-1, with 9 bases matching TRBD1. V shed 2 bases and J 7 bases; nucleotides not matched to a gene: 6. The germline V gene encodes CDR1 MNHNY and CDR2 SVGAGI (reference sequence). CDR3 length: 15 residues. Written as DNA, the CDR3 is TGTGCCAGCAGTTACACGGGACAGGGACAGAATGAGCAGTTCTTC. This gives the protein CASSYTGQGQNEQFF.